A single sample gave rise to the 16 T cell receptor beta chains below, sequenced in a study of blood T cell repertoires in COVID-19. Some clones are missing from TCRdb's copy, which holds only in-frame ones; the method was immunoSEQ multiplex PCR. The table records about 250,000 clones, around nine tenths of them present only once. The sample comprised peripheral blood. These receptor sequences come from a man at least 80 years old with acute or convalescent COVID-19.

This sequence joins TRBV2 and TRBJ2-7; D gene uncertain. CDR1 and CDR2 from the germline V gene are SNHLY and FYNNEI. This CDR3 contains 12 residues. V lost 6 bases and J lost 4, with 10 bases in between. CDR3 amino acids: CASSQKAYEQYF. CDR3 DNA sequence: TGTGCCAGCAGCCAGAAAGCGTACGAGCAGTACTTC.

V and J are TRBV3-1 (or the pseudogene TRBV3-2) and TRBJ2-5; the match to TRBD2 covers 11 bases. With V trimmed by 3 bases and J by 2 bases, 2 bases remained unmatched. CDR1 is LGHDT, CDR2 YNNKEL, per germline (reference sequence). CDR3 size: 15 residues. The CDR3 protein is CASSQASGGQETQYF. In nucleotides, the CDR3 is TGTGCCAGCAGCCAGGCTAGCGGGGGGCAAGAGACCCAGTACTTC.

V is TRBV3-1 (or the pseudogene TRBV3-2) and J is TRBJ2-5; no clear D gene. Between the trimmed V and J ends, which lost 8 bases and 4 bases, there was a span of 8 bases. CDR1 LGHDT and CDR2 YNNKEL come from the germline V gene (reference sequence). This CDR3 contains 11 residues. The CDR3: CASSPGETQYF. CDR3 DNA: TGTGCCAGCTCCCCCGGAGAGACCCAGTACTTC.

The V call is TRBV5-1, the J call TRBJ2-2, with 15 nucleotides matching TRBD2. This CDR3 region has 15 residues. With 6 bases clipped from V and 5 bases from J, the junction kept 2 bases outside the gene matches. Germline V gives CDR1 SGHRS, CDR2 YFSETQ. As DNA, the CDR3 is TGCGCCAGCACCGGGACTAGCGGGAGGACCGGGGAGCTGTTTTTT. This sequence encodes CASTGTSGRTGELFF.

The V call is TRBV5-4, the J call TRBJ2-1; 9 nucleotides agree with TRBD2. Germline-derived CDR1 and CDR2 are SGHNT and YYREEE (reference sequence). V shed 4 bases and J 4 bases; nucleotides not matched to a gene: 6. The CDR3 has 15 amino acids. The DNA for the CDR3 is TGTGCCAGCAGCATGGGGGCGGGGGGGTACAATGAGCAGTTCTTC. It translates to CASSMGAGGYNEQFF.

The chain links TRBV2 to TRBJ1-5; 8 positions match TRBD1. The trim removed 2 bases at V and 9 bases at J, leaving 12 bases unmatched. CDR3 length: 16 residues. The germline CDR1 and CDR2 sequences are SNHLY and FYNNEI. The CDR3 here is CASSEMWTGRVRPQHF. CDR3 sequence (DNA): TGTGCCAGCAGTGAAATGTGGACAGGGAGAGTTCGGCCCCAGCATTTT.

V gene TRBV6-5 combines with J gene TRBJ1-6; possible D gene TRBD1, 5 bases. The V end lost 9 bases, the J end lost 7 bases, and 16 bases lay between the germline ends. The CDR3 runs 14 residues. The germline V gene encodes CDR1 MNHEY and CDR2 SVGAGI. The CDR3 region is CASSFGGGNSPLHF. CDR3 nucleotide sequence: TGTGCCAGTTCTTTTGGGGGGGGGAATTCACCCCTCCACTTT.

The gene calls are TRBV19 and TRBJ1-6; D remains ambiguous. Trimming removed 9 bases at V and 0 bases at J, with 9 bases between. Looked up from germline, CDR1 is LNHDA and CDR2 is SQIVND (reference sequence). The CDR3 runs 14 residues. For the CDR3, the DNA is TGTGCCAGCAGGCCGAGCTCCTATAATTCACCCCTCCACTTT. Amino acid sequence: CASRPSSYNSPLHF.

This clone was found a few times. The V gene is TRBV28, the J gene TRBJ1-4; 9 nucleotides line up with TRBD1. Unmatched junction bases numbered 6, after V lost 5 bases and J lost 2 bases. Germline V gene sequence: CDR1 MDHEN, CDR2 SYDVKM. The CDR3 spans 16 residues. CDR3 DNA: TGTGCCAGCAGTCAACAGGGGGCCCTGACTAATGAAAAACTGTTTTTT. It is translated as CASSQQGALTNEKLFF.

This sequence joins TRBV9 and TRBJ2-1; no definite D call. From germline, CDR1 is SGDLS and CDR2 YYNGEE. This CDR3 comprises 15 residues. V shed 0 bases and J shed 1 base, with 8 bases lying between them. The CDR3 DNA follows: TGTGCCAGCAGCGTAGATCTGACTTCCTACAATGAGCAGTTCTTC. Encoded protein: CASSVDLTSYNEQFF.

This clone is a singleton in its sample. The chain employs TRBV9 and TRBJ1-3; TRBD1 matches at 8 bases. CDR1 is SGDLS and CDR2 is YYNGEE in the germline V gene. This CDR3 is built from 16 residues. Unmatched junction bases numbered 7, after V lost 3 bases and J lost 2 bases. CDR3 bases: TGTGCCAGCAGCGCTGGACAGGGTTCTACTGGAAACACCATATATTTT. This gives the protein CASSAGQGSTGNTIYF.

This clone was picked up one time. The chain employs TRBV29-1 and TRBJ2-6, with 9 bases matching TRBD1. Trimming took 6 bases from V and 3 from J; bases not matched to a gene: 15. There are 18 residues in the CDR3. Germline V gene lookup returns CDR1 SQVTM and CDR2 ANQGSEA. The CDR3 DNA reads as TGCAGCGTCCTCACCCGGGACAGGGATGGGCGTGGGGCCAACGTCCTGACTTTC. Protein: CSVLTRDRDGRGANVLTF.

The chain uses TRBV2 and TRBJ2-1; TRBD2 matches 7 bases. This CDR3 has 14 residues. CDR1 is SNHLY, CDR2 FYNNEI, per germline. V shed 7 bases, J shed 6 bases, and the junction held 9 bases outside the gene matches. CDR3 in DNA: TGTGCCAGCACTTCCGGACTAGTCGTCAATGAGCAGTTCTTC. It specifies CASTSGLVVNEQFF.

The J gene is TRBJ1-1, the V gene TRBV3-1 (or the pseudogene TRBV3-2), with D possibly TRBD1 on 6 matching bases. The CDR3 covers 15 residues. Trimming shortened V by 4 bases and J by 3 bases, and 15 bases separated the two germline ends. Germline-derived CDR1 and CDR2 are LGHDT and YNNKEL (reference sequence). The CDR3 DNA reads as TGTGCCAGCAGCCCCAAACAGGGAATATACACTGAAGCTTTCTTT. Protein sequence: CASSPKQGIYTEAFF.

This clone was picked up a small number of times. The CDR3: CASSSRGTGDLGAFF. CDR3 DNA: TGTGCCAGCAGCAGCCGGGGGACAGGGGACCTTGGAGCTTTCTTT. V and J are TRBV6-5 and TRBJ1-1, with 10 nucleotides matching TRBD1. Trimming at V came to 6 bases and at J to 10 bases, leaving 14 bases not matched to a gene. This CDR3 region has 15 residues. The germline CDR1 and CDR2 sequences are MNHEY and SVGAGI.

The V and J genes are TRBV6-2 or TRBV6-3 and TRBJ2-3; D ambiguous. The CDR3 has 15 amino acids. V shed 4 bases and J shed 0 bases, with 11 bases lying between them. Germline-derived CDR1 and CDR2 are MNHEY and SVGEGT. The CDR3 nucleotides read TGTGCCAGCAGTTTGCGCGGTCCAAGCACAGATACGCAGTATTTT. Amino acid sequence: CASSLRGPSTDTQYF.